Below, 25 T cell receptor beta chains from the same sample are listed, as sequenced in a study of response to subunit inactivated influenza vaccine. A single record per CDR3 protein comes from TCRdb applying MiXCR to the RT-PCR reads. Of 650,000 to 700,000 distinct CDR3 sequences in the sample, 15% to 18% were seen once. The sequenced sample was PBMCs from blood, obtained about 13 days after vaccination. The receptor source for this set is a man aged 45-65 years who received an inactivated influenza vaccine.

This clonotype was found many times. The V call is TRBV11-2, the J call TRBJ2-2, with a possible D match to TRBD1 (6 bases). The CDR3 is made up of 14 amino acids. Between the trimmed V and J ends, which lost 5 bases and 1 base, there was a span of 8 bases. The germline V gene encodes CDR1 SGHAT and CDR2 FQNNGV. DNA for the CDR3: TGTGCCAGCAGCAGGGACAAGAACACCGGGGAGCTGTTTTTT. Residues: CASSRDKNTGELFF.

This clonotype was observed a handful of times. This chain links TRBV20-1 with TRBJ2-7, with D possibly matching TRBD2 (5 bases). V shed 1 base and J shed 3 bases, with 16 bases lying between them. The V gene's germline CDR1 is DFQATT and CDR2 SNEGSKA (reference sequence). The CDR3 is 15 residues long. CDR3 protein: CSARGAGRVLYEQYF. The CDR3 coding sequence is TGCAGTGCTAGAGGCGCCGGGCGGGTGCTCTACGAGCAGTACTTC.

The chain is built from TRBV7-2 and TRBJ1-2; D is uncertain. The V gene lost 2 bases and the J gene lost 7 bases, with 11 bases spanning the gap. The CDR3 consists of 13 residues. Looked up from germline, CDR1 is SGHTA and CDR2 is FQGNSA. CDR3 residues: CASSLMGSVGYTF. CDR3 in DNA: TGTGCCAGCAGCTTAATGGGAAGTGTTGGCTACACCTTC.

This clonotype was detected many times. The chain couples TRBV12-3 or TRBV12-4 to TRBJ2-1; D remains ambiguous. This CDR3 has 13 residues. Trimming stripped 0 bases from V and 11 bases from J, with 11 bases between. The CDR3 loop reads CASSLASQAQQFF. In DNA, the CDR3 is TGTGCCAGCAGTTTAGCGAGTCAGGCTCAGCAGTTCTTC.

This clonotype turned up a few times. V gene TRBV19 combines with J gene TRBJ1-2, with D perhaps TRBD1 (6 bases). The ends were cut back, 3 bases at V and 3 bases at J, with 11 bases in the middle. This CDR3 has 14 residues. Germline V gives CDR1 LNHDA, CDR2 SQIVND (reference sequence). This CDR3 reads CASSIGGLDYGYTF. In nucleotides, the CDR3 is TGTGCCAGTAGTATTGGGGGGCTTGACTATGGCTACACCTTC. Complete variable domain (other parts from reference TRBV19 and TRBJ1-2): DGGITQSPKYLFRKEGQNVTLSCEQNLNHDAMYWYRQDPGQGLRLIYYSQIVNDFQKGDIAEGYSVSREKKESFPLTVTSAQKNPTAFYLCASSIGGLDYGYTFGSGTRLTVV.

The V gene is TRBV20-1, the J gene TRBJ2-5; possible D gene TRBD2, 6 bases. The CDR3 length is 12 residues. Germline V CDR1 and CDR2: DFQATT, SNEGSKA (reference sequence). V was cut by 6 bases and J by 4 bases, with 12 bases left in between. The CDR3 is CSAEGTAETQYF. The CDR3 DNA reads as TGCAGTGCAGAAGGGACTGCAGAGACCCAGTACTTC.

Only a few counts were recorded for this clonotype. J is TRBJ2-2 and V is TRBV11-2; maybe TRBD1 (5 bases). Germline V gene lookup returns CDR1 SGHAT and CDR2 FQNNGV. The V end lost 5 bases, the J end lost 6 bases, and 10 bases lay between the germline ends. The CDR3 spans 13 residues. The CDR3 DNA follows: TGTGCCAGCAGCCGCAGGGCATCCGGGGAGCTGTTTTTT. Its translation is CASSRRASGELFF.

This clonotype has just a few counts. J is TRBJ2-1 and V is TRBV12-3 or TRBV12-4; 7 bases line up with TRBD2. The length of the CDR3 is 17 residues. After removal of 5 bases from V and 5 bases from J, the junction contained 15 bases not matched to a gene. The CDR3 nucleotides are TGTGCCAGCAGTCCCGGGTCTAGCGGATCGACGGACAATGAGCAGTTCTTC. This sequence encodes CASSPGSSGSTDNEQFF.

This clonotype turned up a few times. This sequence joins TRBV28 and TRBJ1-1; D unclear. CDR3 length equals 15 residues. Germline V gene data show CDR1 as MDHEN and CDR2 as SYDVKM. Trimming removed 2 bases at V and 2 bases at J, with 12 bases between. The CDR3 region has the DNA TGTGCCAGCAGTTTAGGCCGGACGTTAAACACTGAAGCTTTCTTT. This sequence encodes CASSLGRTLNTEAFF.

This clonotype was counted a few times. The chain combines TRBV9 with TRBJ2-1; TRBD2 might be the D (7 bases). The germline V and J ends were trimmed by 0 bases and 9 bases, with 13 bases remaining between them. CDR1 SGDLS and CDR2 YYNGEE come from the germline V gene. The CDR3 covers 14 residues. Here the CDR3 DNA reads TGTGCCAGCAGCGTAGAAGTGGGGGGGCGTGAGCAGTTCTTC. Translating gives CASSVEVGGREQFF. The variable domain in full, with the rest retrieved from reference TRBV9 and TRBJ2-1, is DSGVTQTPKHLITATGQRVTLRCSPRSGDLSVYWYQQSLDQGLQFLIQYYNGEERAKGNILERFSAQQFPDLHSELNLSSLELGDSALYFCASSVEVGGREQFFGPGTRLTVL.

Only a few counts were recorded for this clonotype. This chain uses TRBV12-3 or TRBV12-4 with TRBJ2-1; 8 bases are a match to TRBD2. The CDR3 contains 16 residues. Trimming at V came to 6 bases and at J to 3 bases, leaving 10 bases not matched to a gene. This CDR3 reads CASSPRSGIFYNEQFF. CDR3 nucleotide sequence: TGTGCCAGCAGCCCTCGTAGCGGGATTTTCTACAATGAGCAGTTCTTC.

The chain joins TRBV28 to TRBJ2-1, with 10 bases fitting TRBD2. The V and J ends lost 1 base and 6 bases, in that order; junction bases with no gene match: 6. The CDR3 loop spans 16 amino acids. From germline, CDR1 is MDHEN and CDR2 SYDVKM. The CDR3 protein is CASSLLSLAGANEQFF. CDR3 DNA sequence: TGTGCCAGCAGTTTATTATCGCTAGCGGGGGCCAATGAGCAGTTCTTC.

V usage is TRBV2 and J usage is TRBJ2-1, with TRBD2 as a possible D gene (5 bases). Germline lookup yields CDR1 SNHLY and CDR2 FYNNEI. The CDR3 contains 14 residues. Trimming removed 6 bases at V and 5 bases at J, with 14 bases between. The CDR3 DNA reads TGTGCCAGCAGCCCGGACTCTACTCACAATGAGCAGTTCTTC. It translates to CASSPDSTHNEQFF.

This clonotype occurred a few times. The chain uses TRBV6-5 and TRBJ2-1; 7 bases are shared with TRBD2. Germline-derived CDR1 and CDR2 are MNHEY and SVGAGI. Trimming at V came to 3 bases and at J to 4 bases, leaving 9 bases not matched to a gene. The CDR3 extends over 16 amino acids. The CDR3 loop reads CASSYIPSGAYNEQFF. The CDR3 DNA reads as TGTGCCAGCAGTTATATACCCAGCGGGGCTTACAATGAGCAGTTCTTC.

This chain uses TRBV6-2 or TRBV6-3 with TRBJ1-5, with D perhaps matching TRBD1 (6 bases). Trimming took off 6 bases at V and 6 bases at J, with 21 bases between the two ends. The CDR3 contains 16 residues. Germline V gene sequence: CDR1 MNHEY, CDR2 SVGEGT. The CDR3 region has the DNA TGTGCCAGCAGCTTCCAACAGGGAAGGGGCAGTCAGCCCCAGCATTTT. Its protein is CASSFQQGRGSQPQHF.

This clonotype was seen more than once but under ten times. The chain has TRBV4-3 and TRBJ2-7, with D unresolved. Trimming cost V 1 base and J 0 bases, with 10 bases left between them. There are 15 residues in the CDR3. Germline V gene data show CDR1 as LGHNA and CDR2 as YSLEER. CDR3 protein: CASSQAPLSSYEQYF. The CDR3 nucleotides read TGCGCCAGCAGCCAAGCACCGCTTAGCTCCTACGAGCAGTACTTC.

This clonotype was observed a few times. CDR3 DNA: TGTGCAAGTCGCTTAGCGGGTTCTAGCTCCTATAATTCACCCCTCCACTTT. This codes for CASRLAGSSSYNSPLHF. The chain combines TRBV12-2 with TRBJ1-6. TRBV12-2 has pseudogene status. The CDR3 spans 17 residues.

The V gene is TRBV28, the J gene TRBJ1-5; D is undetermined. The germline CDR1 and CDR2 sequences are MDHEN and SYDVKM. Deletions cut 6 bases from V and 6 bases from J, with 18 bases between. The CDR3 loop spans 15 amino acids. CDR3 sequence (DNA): TGTGCCAGCAGAAAGCTCAGGAGGCTAGGTCAGCCCCAGCATTTT. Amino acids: CASRKLRRLGQPQHF. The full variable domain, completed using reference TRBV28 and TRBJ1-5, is DVKVTQSSRYLVKRTGEKVFLECVQDMDHENMFWYRQDPGLGLRLIYFSYDVKMKEKGDIPEGYSVSREKKERFSLILESASTNQTSMYLCASRKLRRLGQPQHFGDGTRLSIL.

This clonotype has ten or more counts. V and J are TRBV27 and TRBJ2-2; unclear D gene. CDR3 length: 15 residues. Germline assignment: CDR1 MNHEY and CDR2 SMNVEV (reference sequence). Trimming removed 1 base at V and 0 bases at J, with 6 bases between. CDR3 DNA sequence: TGTGCCAGCAGTTTATACCGCGCGAACACCGGGGAGCTGTTTTTT. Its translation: CASSLYRANTGELFF.

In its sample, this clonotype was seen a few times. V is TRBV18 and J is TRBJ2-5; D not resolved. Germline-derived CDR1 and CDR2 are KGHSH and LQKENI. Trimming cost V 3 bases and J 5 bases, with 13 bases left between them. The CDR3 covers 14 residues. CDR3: CASSPYTARETQYF. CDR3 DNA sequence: TGTGCCAGCTCACCTTATACCGCCAGGGAGACCCAGTACTTC. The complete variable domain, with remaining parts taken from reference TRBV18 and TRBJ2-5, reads NAGVMQNPRHLVRRRGQEARLRCSPMKGHSHVYWYRQLPEEGLKFMVYLQKENIIDESGMPKERFSAEFPKEGPSILRIQQVVRGDSAAYFCASSPYTARETQYFGPGTRLLVL.

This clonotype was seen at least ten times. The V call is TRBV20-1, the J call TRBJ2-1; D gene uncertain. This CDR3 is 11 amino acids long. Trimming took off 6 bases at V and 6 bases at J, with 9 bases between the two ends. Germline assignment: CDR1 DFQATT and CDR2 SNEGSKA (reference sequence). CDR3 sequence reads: CSATPLNEQFF. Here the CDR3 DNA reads TGCAGTGCCACCCCCCTCAATGAGCAGTTCTTC.

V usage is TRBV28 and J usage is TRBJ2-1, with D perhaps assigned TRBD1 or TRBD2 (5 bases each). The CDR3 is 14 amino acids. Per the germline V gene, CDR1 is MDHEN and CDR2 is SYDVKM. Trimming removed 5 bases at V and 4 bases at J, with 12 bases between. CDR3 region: CASSTPGQYNEQFF. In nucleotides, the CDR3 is TGTGCCAGCAGTACCCCGGGGCAGTACAATGAGCAGTTCTTC.

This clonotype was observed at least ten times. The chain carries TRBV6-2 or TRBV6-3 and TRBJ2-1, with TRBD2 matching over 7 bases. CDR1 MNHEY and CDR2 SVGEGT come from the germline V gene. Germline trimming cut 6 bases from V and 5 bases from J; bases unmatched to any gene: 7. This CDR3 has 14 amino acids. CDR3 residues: CASRVGTTDNEQFF. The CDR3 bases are TGTGCCAGCAGAGTAGGGACTACGGACAATGAGCAGTTCTTC.

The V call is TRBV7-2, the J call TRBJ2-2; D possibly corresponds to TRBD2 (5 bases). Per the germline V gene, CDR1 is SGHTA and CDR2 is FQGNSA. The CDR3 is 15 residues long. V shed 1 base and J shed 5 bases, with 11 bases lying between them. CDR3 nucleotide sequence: TGTGCCAGCAGCTTAGAAGGACTGAGAACCGGGGAGCTGTTTTTT. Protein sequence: CASSLEGLRTGELFF.

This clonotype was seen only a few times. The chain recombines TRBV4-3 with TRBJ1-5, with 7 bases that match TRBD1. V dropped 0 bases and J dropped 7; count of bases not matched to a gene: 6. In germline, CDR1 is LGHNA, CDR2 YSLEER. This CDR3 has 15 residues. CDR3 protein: CASSQDPGGRQPQHF. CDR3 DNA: TGCGCCAGCAGCCAAGATCCAGGGGGACGACAGCCCCAGCATTTT.